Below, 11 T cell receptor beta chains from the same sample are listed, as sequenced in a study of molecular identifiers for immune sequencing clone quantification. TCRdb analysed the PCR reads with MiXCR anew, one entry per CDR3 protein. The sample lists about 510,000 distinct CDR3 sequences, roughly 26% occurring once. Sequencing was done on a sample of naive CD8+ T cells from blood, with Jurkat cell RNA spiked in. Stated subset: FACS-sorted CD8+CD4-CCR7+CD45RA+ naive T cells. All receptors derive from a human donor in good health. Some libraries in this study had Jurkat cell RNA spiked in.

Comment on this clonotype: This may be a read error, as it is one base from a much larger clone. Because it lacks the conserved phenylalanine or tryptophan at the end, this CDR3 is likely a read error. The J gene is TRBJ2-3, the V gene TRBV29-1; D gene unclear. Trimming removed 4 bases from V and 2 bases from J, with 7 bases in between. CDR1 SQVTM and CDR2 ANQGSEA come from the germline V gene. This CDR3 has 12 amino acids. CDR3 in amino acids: CSVVAATDTQYL. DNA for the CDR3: TGCAGCGTTGTTGCGGCCACAGATACGCAGTATCTT.

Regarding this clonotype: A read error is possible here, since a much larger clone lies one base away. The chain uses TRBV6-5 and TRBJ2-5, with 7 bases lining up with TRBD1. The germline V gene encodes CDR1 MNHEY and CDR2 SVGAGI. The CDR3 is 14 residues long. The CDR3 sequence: CASSGSGQIETLYF. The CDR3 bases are TGTGCCAGCAGTGGGTCGGGACAGATAGAGACCCTGTACTTC.

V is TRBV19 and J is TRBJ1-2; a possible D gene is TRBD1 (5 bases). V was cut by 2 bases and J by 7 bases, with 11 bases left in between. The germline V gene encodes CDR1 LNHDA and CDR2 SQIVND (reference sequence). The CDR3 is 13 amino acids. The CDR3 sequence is CASSIPGNVGYTF. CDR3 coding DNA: TGTGCCAGTAGTATACCAGGGAATGTTGGCTACACCTTC.

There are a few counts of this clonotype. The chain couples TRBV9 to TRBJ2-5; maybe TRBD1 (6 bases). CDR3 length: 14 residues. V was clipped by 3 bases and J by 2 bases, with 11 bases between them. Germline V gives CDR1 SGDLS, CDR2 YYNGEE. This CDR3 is CASSANGQQETQYF. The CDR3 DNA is TGTGCCAGCAGCGCCAATGGACAGCAAGAGACCCAGTACTTC.

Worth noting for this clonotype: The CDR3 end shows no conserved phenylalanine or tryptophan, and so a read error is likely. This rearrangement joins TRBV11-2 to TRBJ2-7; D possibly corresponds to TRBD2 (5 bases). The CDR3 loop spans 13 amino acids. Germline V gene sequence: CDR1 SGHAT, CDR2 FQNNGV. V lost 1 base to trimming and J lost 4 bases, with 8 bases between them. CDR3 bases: TGTGCCAGCAGCTTAGTTACGGGATACGAGCAGTACCTC. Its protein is CASSLVTGYEQYL.

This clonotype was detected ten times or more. CDR3 protein: CASGLVRQGAYEQYF. CDR3 DNA: TGTGCTAGTGGTTTGGTAAGGCAGGGGGCTTACGAGCAGTACTTC. This chain joins TRBV12-5 and TRBJ2-7; 8 nucleotides align to TRBD1. Germline loops: CDR1 LGHNT, CDR2 FRNRAP. Unmatched junction bases numbered 5, after V lost 0 bases and J lost 4 bases. This CDR3 is built from 15 residues.

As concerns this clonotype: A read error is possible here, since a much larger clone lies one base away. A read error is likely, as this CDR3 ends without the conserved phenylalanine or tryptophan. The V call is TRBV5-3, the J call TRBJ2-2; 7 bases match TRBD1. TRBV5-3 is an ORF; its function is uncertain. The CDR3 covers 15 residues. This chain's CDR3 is CASSLEQGYTGELFS. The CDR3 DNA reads TGTGCCAGCAGCTTAGAACAGGGGTACACCGGGGAGCTGTTTTCT.

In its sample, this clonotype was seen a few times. This CDR3 is CASSLVGSMNTEAFF. In DNA form, the CDR3 reads TGTGCCAGCAGCTTAGTCGGCAGCATGAACACTGAAGCTTTCTTT. The chain carries TRBV11-2 and TRBJ1-1; D unresolved. Trimming left V 1 base short and J 0 bases short, with 9 bases between. The CDR3 is 15 residues long. The V gene's germline CDR1 is SGHAT and CDR2 FQNNGV.

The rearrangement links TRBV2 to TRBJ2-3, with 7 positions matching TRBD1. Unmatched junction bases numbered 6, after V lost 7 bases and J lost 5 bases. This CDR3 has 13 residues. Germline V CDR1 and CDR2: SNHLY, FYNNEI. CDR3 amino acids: CASIPQGEDTQYF. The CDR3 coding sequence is TGTGCCAGCATTCCTCAGGGGGAAGATACGCAGTATTTT.

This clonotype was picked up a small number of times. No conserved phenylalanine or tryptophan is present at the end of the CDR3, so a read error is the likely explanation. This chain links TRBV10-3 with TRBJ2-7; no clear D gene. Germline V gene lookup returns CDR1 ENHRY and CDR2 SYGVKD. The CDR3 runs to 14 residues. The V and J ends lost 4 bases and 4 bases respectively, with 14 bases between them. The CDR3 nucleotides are TGTGCCATCAGTGGGTCTAGTTTTTCGTACGAGCAGTACCTC. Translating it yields CAISGSSFSYEQYL.

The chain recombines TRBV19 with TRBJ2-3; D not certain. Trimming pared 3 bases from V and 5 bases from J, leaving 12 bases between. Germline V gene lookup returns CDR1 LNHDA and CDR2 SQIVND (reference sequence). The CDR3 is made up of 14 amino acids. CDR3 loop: CASSINRGLDTQYF. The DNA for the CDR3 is TGTGCCAGTAGTATTAACCGAGGATTAGATACGCAGTATTTT.